This TCR beta chain was sequenced in a study of T cells in Graves' hyperthyroidism and ophthalmopathy. The CDR3 consists of 15 residues. J was trimmed by 0 bases and V by 4 bases; bases with no gene match: 8. Germline CDR1 reads GTSNPN; CDR2 reads SVGIG (reference sequence). This clonotype was recorded many times. Patients having uncontrolled infection, another autoimmune disease, pregnancy or lactation were not included. RNA transcripts provided the source from which TCR beta CDR3 regions were amplified. During a first-round RT-PCR of the TCR CDR3, the HTBI primer set was used. TCRdb itself ran the multiplex PCR reads through MiXCR, one entry per CDR3 protein. The table shows 730,000 or so distinct CDR3 sequences, with roughly a sixth occurring only once.

This chain joins TRBV30 and TRBJ2-7, with 8 bases matching TRBD2. What was sequenced was blood. The TCR sequence derives from a woman in her forties or fifties with Graves' hyperthyroidism that later progressed to Graves' ophthalmopathy. CDR3 coding DNA: TGTGCCTGGATGTTCGGGGGGGGAACCTCCTACGAGCAGTACTTC. This translates into CAWMFGGGTSYEQYF.